The rows below give T cell receptor beta chains drawn from one sample of a study of T cells in lung cancer brain metastases. Sequenced by immunoSEQ multiplex PCR; TCRdb stores in-frame clones only, minus some. The table shows about 5,600 clones, with 84% occurring only once. The sequenced sample was tumor tissue from a brain metastasis. The receptors were sampled from a man between 45 and 60 years old with non-small cell lung cancer that had spread to the brain. Both conserved end residues are part of each CDR3. The order of the fields is clone size, V gene, CDR3 protein. Only part of the rows carry a size: once, few, many, or a class if the clone is expanded.

-	TRBV5-1	CASSLEGGGETQYF
-	TRBV29-1	CSAQDSLGPQHF
-	TRBV5-5	CASSLREVTNSGSYNEQFF
-	TRBV4-2	CASSHYGTANTEAFF
-	TRBV20-1	CSARQGKGYTF
-	TRBV6-5	CASSYSNQPDTQYF
-	TRBV19	CASSIEVGGAHEQFF
-	TRBV6-5	CASSYAFRGYTEAFF
-	TRBV6-5	CASSYQQGRETQYF
once	TRBV7-9	CASSQGAGFYNSPLHF